The T cell receptor beta chain described here comes from a study of spatial heterogeneity in lung cancer. Documented time point: sample taken at primary tumor resection. The authors sequenced whole RNA from tumor, nontumor lung or frozen PBMC without sorting. The study tagged each TCR cDNA molecule with a unique molecular identifier. Using its own MiXCR run on the 5' RACE reads, TCRdb lists one record per CDR3 protein. The sample records some 100,000 distinct CDR3 sequences, more than 10% being singletons. The CDR3 runs to 13 residues. V lost 5 bases to trimming and J lost 4 bases; unmatched junction nucleotides: 3.

This receptor was obtained from a male donor with early-stage non-small cell lung cancer. The source material was PBMCs, sampled at surgery. J is TRBJ2-5 and V is TRBV12-3 or TRBV12-4; 8 nucleotides agree with TRBD1. CDR3 nucleotides: TGTGCCAGCAGTCCGACAGGGGCAGAGACCCAGTACTTC. This encodes CASSPTGAETQYF.